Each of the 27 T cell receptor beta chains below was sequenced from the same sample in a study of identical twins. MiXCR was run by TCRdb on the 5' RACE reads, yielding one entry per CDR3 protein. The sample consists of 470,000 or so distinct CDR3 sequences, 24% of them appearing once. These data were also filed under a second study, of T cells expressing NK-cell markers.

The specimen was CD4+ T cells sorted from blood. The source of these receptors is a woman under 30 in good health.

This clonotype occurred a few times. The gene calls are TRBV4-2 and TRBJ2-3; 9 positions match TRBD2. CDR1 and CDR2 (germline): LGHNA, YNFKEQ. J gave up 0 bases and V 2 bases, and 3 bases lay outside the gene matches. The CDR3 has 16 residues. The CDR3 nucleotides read TGTGCCAGCAGCCAATATCTAGCGGGGAGCACAGATACGCAGTATTTT. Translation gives CASSQYLAGSTDTQYF.

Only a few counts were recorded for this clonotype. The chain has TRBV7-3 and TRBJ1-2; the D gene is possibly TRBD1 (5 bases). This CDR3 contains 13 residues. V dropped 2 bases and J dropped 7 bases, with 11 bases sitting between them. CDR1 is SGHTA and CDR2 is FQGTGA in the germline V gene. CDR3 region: CASSLVQGTGYTF. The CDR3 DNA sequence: TGTGCCAGCAGCTTAGTGCAGGGAACTGGCTACACCTTC.

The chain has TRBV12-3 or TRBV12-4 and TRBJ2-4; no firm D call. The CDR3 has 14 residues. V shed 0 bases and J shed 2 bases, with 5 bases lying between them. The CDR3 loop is CASSLAGSKNIQYF. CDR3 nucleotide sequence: TGTGCCAGCAGTTTAGCGGGCTCCAAAAACATTCAGTACTTC.

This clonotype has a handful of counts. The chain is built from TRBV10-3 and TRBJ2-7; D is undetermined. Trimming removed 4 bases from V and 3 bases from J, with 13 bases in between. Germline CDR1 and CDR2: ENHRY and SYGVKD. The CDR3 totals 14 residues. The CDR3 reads CAISGSDRLYEQYF. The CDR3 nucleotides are TGTGCCATCAGTGGAAGCGACCGACTCTACGAGCAGTACTTC.

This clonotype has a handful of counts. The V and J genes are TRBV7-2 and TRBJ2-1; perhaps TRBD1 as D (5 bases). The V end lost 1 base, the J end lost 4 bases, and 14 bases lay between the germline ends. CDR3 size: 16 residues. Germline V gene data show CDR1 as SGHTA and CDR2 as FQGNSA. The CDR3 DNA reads TGTGCCAGCAGCTTAGGTTCGGTGACAGTTTACAATGAGCAGTTCTTC. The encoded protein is CASSLGSVTVYNEQFF.

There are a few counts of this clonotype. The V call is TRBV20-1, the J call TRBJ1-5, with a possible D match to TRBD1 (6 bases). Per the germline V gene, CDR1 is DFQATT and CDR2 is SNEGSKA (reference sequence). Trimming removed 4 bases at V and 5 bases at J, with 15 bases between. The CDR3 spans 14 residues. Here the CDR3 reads CSAKQGGGDQPQHF. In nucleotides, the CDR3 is TGCAGTGCTAAACAGGGTGGAGGTGATCAGCCCCAGCATTTT.

The CDR3 loop reads CASGGQRNEKLFF. DNA of the CDR3: TGTGCCAGCGGGGGACAGCGTAATGAAAAACTGTTTTTT. This chain joins TRBV2 and TRBJ1-4; 7 bases match TRBD1. With 8 bases clipped from V and 4 bases from J, the junction kept 4 bases outside the gene matches. Germline-derived CDR1 and CDR2 are SNHLY and FYNNEI. The CDR3 runs 13 residues. The full variable domain, its missing parts supplied by reference TRBV2 and TRBJ1-4, is EPEVTQTPSHQVTQMGQEVILRCVPISNHLYFYWYRQILGQKVEFLVSFYNNEISEKSEIFDDQFSVERPDGSNFTLKIRSTKLEDSAMYFCASGGQRNEKLFFGSGTQLSVL.

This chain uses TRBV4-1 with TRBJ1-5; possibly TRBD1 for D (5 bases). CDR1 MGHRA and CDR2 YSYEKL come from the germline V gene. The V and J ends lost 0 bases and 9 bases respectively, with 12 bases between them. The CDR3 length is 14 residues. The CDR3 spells CASSQERGGTPQHF. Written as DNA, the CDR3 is TGCGCCAGCAGCCAAGAACGGGGGGGGACGCCCCAGCATTTT.

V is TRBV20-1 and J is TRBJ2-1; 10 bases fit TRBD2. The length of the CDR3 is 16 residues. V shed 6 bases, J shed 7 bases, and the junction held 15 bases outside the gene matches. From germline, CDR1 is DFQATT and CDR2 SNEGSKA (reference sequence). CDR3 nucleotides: TGCAGTGCCCCTGGGCTAGCGGGAGTCCGTGAGAATGAGCAGTTCTTC. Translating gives CSAPGLAGVRENEQFF.

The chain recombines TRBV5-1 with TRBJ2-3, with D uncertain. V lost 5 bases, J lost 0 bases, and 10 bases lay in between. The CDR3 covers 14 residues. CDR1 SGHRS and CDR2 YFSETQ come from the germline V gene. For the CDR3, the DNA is TGCGCCAGCAGAGGGTCACTTAGCACAGATACGCAGTATTTT. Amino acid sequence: CASRGSLSTDTQYF.

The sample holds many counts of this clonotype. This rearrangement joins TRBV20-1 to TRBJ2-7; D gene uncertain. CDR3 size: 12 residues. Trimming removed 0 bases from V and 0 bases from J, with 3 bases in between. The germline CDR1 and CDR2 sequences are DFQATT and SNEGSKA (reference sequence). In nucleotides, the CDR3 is TGCAGTGCTAGAGATGACTCCTACGAGCAGTACTTC. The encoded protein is CSARDDSYEQYF.

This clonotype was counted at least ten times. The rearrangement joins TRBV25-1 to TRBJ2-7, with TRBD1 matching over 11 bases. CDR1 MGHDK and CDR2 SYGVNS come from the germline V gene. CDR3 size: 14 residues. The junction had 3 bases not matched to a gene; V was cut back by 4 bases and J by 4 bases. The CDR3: CASSGGQGAYEQYF. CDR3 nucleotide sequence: TGTGCCAGCAGTGGCGGACAGGGGGCGTACGAGCAGTACTTC.

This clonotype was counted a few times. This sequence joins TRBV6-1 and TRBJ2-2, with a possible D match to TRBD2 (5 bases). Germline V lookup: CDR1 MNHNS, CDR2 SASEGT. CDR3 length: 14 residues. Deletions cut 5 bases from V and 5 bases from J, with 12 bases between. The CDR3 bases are TGTGCCAGCAGTCCGTGGTGGGAGACCGGGGAGCTGTTTTTT. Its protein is CASSPWWETGELFF.

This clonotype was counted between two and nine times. The CDR3 spells CASSPEGGRDTQYF. The CDR3 bases are TGTGCCAGCAGCCCAGAGGGAGGGAGAGATACGCAGTATTTT. This chain links TRBV13 with TRBJ2-3; 7 nucleotides agree with TRBD2. CDR1 is PRHDT, CDR2 FYEKMQ, per germline (reference sequence). The CDR3 totals 14 residues. Trimming took 5 bases from V and 5 from J; bases not matched to a gene: 7.

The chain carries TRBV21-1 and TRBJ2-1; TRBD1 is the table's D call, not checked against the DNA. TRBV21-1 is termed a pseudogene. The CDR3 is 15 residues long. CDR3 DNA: TGTGCCAGCAGATCAGGGGGGAGCTCCTACAATGAGCAGTTCTTC. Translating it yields CASRSGGSSYNEQFF.

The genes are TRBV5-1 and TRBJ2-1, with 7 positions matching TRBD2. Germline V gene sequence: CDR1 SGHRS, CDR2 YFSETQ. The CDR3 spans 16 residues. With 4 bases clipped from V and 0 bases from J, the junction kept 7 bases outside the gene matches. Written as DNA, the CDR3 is TGCGCCAGCAGCGACCCGGGGGGTTACTCCTACAATGAGCAGTTCTTC. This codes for CASSDPGGYSYNEQFF. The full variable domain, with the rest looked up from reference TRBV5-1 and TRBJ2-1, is KAGVTQTPRYLIKTRGQQVTLSCSPISGHRSVSWYQQTPGQGLQFLFEYFSETQRNKGNFPGRFSGRQFSNSRSEMNVSTLELGDSALYLCASSDPGGYSYNEQFFGPGTRLTVL.

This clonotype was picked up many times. Written as DNA, the CDR3 is TGCGCCAGCAGCATCTCCAGTAACTACGAGCAGTACTTC. This translates into CASSISSNYEQYF. This chain connects TRBV5-1 to TRBJ2-7; D gene unclear. Trimming stripped 4 bases from V and 3 bases from J, with 11 bases between. There are 13 residues in the CDR3. The germline gives CDR1 SGHRS, CDR2 YFSETQ.

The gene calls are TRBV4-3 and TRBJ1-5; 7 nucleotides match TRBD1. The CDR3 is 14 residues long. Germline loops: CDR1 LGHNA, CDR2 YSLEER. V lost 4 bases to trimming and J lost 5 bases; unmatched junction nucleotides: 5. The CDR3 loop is CASSPSQGDQPQHF. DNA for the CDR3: TGCGCCAGCAGCCCCTCCCAGGGGGATCAGCCCCAGCATTTT.

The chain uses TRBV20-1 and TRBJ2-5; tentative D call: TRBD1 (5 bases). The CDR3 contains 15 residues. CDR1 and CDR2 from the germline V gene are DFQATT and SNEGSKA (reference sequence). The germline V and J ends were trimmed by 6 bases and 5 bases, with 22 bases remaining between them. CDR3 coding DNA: TGCAGTGCACCCCAGGGAAGGTCAGACCGGGAGACCCAGTACTTC. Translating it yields CSAPQGRSDRETQYF.

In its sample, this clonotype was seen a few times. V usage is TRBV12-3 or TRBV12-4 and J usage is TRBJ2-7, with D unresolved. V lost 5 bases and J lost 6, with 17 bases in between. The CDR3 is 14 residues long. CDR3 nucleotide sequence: TGTGCCAGCAGTCCCACCCCAGACGCGGTCGAGCAGTACTTC. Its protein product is CASSPTPDAVEQYF.

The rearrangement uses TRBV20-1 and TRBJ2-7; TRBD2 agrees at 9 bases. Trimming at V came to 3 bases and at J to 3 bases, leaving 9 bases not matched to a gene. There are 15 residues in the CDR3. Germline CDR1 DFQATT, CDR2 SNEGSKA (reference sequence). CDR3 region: CSASAIAGAYYEQYF. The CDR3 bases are TGCAGTGCTAGCGCTATAGCGGGGGCCTACTACGAGCAGTACTTC.

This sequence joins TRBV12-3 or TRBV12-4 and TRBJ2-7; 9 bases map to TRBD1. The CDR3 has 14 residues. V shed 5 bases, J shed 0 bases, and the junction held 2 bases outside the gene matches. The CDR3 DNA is TGTGCCAGCAGTAAGGGACAGGGCTCCTACGAGCAGTACTTC. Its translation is CASSKGQGSYEQYF.

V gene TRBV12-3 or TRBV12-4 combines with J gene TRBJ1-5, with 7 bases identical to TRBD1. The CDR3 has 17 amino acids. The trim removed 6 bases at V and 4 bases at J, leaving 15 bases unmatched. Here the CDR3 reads CASSSDRIGLGNQPQHF. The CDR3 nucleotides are TGTGCCAGCAGCTCGGACAGGATCGGGTTGGGTAATCAGCCCCAGCATTTT.

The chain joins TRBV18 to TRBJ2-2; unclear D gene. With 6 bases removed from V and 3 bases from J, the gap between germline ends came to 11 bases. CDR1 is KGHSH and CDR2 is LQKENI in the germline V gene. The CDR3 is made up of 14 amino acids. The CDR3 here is CASSPTEYTGELFF. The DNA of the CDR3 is TGTGCCAGCTCGCCGACGGAATACACCGGGGAGCTGTTTTTT.

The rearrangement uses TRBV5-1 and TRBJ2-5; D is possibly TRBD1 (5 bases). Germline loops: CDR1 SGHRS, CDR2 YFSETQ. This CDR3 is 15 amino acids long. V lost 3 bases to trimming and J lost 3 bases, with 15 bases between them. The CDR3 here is CASSWGGHKKETQYF. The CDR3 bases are TGCGCCAGCAGCTGGGGCGGACACAAAAAAGAGACCCAGTACTTC. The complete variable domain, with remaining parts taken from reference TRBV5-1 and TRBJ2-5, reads KAGVTQTPRYLIKTRGQQVTLSCSPISGHRSVSWYQQTPGQGLQFLFEYFSETQRNKGNFPGRFSGRQFSNSRSEMNVSTLELGDSALYLCASSWGGHKKETQYFGPGTRLLVL.

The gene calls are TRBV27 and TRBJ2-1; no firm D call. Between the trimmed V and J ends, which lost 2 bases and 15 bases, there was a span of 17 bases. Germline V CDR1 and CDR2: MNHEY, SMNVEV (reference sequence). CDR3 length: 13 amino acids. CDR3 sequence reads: CASSLRYGNRAFF. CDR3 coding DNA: TGTGCCAGCAGTTTACGATACGGAAACCGGGCGTTCTTC.

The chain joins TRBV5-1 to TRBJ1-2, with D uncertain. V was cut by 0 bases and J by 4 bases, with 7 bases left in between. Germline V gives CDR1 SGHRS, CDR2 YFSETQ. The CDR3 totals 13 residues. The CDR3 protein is CASSLAQAYGYTF. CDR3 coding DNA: TGCGCCAGCAGCTTGGCCCAGGCCTATGGCTACACCTTC.